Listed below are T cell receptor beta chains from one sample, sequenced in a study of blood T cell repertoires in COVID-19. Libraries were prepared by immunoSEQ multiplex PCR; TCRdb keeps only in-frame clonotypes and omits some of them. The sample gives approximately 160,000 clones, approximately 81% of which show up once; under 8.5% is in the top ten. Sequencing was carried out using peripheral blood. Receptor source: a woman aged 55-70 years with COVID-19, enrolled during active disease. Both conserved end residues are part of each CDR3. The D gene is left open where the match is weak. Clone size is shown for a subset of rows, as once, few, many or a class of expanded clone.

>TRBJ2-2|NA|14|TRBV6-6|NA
CAGWDIANTGELFF
TGTGCCGGCTGGGACATCGCGAACACCGGGGAGCTGTTTTTT
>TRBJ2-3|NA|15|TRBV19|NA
CASSIRDSGVDTQYF
TGTGCCAGTAGTATCCGGGACTCAGGAGTAGATACGCAGTATTTT
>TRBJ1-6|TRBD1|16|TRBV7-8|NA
CASSLRDRGKNSPLHF
TGTGCCAGCAGCTTAAGGGACAGGGGGAAAAATTCACCCCTCCACTTT
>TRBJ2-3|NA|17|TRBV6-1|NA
CASSEQVGTPLTDTQYF
TGTGCCAGCAGTGAACAGGTGGGGACACCCCTCACAGATACGCAGTATTTT
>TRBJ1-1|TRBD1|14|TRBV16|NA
CASSRYRGWTEAFF
TGTGCCAGCAGCCGGTACAGGGGGTGGACTGAAGCTTTCTTT
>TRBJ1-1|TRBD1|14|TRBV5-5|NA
CASSPWTGDTEAFF
TGTGCCAGCAGCCCCTGGACAGGGGACACTGAAGCTTTCTTT
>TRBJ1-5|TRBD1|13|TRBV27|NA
CASSTGQGQPQHF
TGTGCCAGCTCGACAGGGCAGGGACAGCCCCAGCATTTT
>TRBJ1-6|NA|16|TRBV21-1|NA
CASSIYKGGRRSPLHF
TGTGCCAGCAGCATCTACAAGGGAGGGCGACGCTCACCCCTCCACTTT
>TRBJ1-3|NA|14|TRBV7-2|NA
CASSPGGTGNTIYF
TGTGCCAGCAGCCCTGGGGGGACTGGAAACACCATATATTTT
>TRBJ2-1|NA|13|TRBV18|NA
CASSPLGADEQFF
TGTGCCAGCTCACCGTTGGGAGCCGATGAGCAGTTCTTC
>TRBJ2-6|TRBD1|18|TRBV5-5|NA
CASSLHPGDRGGANVLTF
TGTGCCAGCAGCTTACACCCAGGCGACAGGGGTGGGGCCAACGTCCTGACTTTC
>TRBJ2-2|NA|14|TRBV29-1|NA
CSVALDGKAGELFF
TGCAGCGTTGCCTTGGACGGGAAGGCCGGGGAGCTGTTTTTT
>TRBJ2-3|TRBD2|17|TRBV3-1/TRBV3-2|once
CASSPRLAGYSTDTQYF
TGTGCCAGCAGTCCTAGACTAGCGGGGTATAGCACAGATACGCAGTATTTT
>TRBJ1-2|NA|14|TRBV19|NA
CASSHDVGGYGYTF
TGTGCCAGTAGCCACGATGTGGGGGGATATGGCTACACCTTC
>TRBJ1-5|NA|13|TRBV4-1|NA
CASSQVHNQPQHF
TGCGCCAGCAGCCAAGTTCACAATCAGCCCCAGCATTTT
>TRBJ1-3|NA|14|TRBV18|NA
CASSRQSSGNTIYF
TGTGCCAGCTCACGACAGAGCTCTGGAAACACCATATATTTT
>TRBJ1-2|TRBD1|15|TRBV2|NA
CASSERGQGALGYTF
TGTGCCAGCAGTGAAAGGGGACAGGGGGCGCTGGGCTACACCTTC
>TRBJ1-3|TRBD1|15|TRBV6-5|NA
CASSPDRAAGNTIYF
TGTGCCAGCAGTCCTGACAGGGCGGCTGGAAACACCATATATTTT
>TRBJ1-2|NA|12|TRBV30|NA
CASARQADGYTF
TGTGCTTCGGCGCGACAGGCGGATGGCTACACCTTC
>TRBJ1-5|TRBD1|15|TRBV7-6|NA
CASSARGLSNQPQHF
TGTGCCAGCAGCGCCAGGGGGCTTAGCAATCAGCCCCAGCATTTT
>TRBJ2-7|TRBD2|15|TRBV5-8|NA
CASTVRLARLGEQYF
TGTGCCAGCACCGTGAGACTAGCAAGACTAGGGGAGCAGTACTTC
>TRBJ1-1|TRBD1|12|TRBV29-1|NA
CSVDLTGLSAFF
TGCAGCGTTGACCTGACAGGGTTGTCCGCTTTCTTT
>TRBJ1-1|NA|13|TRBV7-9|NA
CASSFTSLTEAFF
TGTGCCAGCAGCTTCACTAGTCTGACTGAAGCTTTCTTT
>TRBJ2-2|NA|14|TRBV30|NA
CAWRLGASTGELFF
TGTGCCTGGAGGCTAGGGGCGAGCACCGGGGAGCTGTTTTTT
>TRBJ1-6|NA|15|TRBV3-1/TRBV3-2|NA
CASRPGWGDRTPLHF
TGTGCCAGCAGGCCCGGATGGGGGGATAGGACACCCCTCCACTTT
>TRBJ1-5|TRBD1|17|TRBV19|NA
CASSMGAGRGLNQPQHF
TGTGCCAGTAGTATGGGTGCGGGCAGGGGGCTGAATCAGCCCCAGCATTTT
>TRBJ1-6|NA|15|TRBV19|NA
CASSITGMINSPLHF
TGTGCCAGTAGTATTACAGGGATGATTAATTCACCCCTCCACTTT
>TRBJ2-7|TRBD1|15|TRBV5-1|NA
CASSYWTGPVYEQYF
TGCGCCAGCAGCTACTGGACAGGACCGGTCTACGAGCAGTACTTC
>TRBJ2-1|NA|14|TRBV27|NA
CASSLSLTRLEQFF
TGTGCCAGCAGTTTATCCCTGACTAGACTTGAGCAGTTCTTC
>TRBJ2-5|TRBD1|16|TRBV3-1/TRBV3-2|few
CASSQDPGQGGETQYF
TGTGCCAGCAGCCAAGATCCGGGACAGGGAGGGGAGACCCAGTACTTC
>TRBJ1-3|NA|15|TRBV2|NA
CASRGDSYSGNTIYF
TGTGCCAGCAGAGGAGACAGCTACTCTGGAAACACCATATATTTT
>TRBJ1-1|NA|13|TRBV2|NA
CASRAGGNTEAFF
TGTGCCAGCAGGGCGGGGGGGAACACTGAAGCTTTCTTT
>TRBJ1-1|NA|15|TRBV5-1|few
CASSSREGLRAEAFF
TGCGCCAGCAGCTCCCGGGAGGGTCTTAGAGCTGAAGCTTTCTTT
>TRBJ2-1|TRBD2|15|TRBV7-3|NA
CASSSGAGGYNEQFF
TGTGCCAGCAGCTCTGGAGCGGGAGGGTACAATGAGCAGTTCTTC
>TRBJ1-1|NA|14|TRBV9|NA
CASSVVVGGTEAFF
TGTGCCAGCAGCGTAGTAGTGGGGGGAACTGAAGCTTTCTTT
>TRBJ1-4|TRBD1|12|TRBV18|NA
CASSPQGEKLFF
TGTGCCAGCTCGCCACAGGGGGAAAAACTGTTTTTT
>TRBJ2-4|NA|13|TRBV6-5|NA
CASSTPKDTSQYF
TGTGCCAGCAGCACCCCTAAAGACACCTCTCAGTACTTC
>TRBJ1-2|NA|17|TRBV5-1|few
CASSKTPQGRDNYGYTF
TGCGCCAGCAGCAAAACACCACAGGGTCGAGATAACTATGGCTACACCTTC
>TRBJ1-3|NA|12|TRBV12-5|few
CASGLSVNTIYF
TGTGCTAGTGGTTTGTCAGTAAACACCATATATTTT
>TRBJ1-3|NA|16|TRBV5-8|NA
CASSLGLLSDGNTIYF
TGTGCCAGCAGCTTGGGACTACTGTCGGATGGAAACACCATATATTTT
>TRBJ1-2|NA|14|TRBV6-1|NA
CASSEAGRNYGYTF
TGTGCCAGCAGTGAAGCGGGCCGTAACTATGGCTACACCTTC
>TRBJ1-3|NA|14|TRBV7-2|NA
CASSLETLGNTIYF
TGTGCCAGCAGCTTGGAGACGCTTGGAAACACCATATATTTT
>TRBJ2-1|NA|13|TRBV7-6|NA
CASSSNTINEQFF
TGTGCCAGCAGCTCCAACACGATCAATGAGCAGTTCTTC
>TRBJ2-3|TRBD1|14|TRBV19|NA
CASRGTGPLFTQYF
TGTGCCAGTAGGGGGACAGGGCCCCTATTTACGCAGTATTTT
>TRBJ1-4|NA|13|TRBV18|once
CASSVRTNEKLFF
TGTGCCAGCTCAGTGAGAACTAATGAAAAACTGTTTTTT
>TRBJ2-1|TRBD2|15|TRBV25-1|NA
CASSDLTSGYNEQFF
TGTGCCAGCAGTGATCTGACTAGCGGTTACAATGAGCAGTTCTTC
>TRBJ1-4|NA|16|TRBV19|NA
CASSSDRLTGREKLFF
TGTGCCAGTAGTTCCGACAGGCTAACCGGCCGCGAAAAACTGTTTTTT
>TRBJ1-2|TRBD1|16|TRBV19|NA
CASSVRGQGEFYGYTF
TGTGCCAGTAGTGTCAGGGGACAGGGAGAATTCTATGGCTACACCTTC
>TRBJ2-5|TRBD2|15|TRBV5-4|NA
CASSLDGGSQETQYF
TGTGCCAGCAGCTTGGATGGCGGGAGTCAGGAGACCCAGTACTTC
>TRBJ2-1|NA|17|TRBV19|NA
CASSIGGGVRNYNEQFF
TGTGCCAGTAGTATAGGAGGAGGGGTCAGAAACTACAATGAGCAGTTCTTC
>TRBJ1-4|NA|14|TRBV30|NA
CAWTRDSPNEKLFF
TGTGCCTGGACCAGGGACTCCCCTAATGAAAAACTGTTTTTT
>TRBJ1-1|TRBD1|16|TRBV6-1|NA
CASSEGIGQGAAEAFF
TGTGCCAGCAGTGAAGGGATTGGACAGGGGGCCGCTGAAGCTTTCTTT
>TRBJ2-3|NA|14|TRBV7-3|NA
CASSPDPRADTQYF
TGTGCCAGCAGCCCTGATCCGCGGGCAGATACGCAGTATTTT
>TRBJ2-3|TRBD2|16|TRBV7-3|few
CASSLQAGGPTDTQYF
TGTGCCAGCAGCTTGCAAGCGGGAGGGCCTACAGATACGCAGTATTTT
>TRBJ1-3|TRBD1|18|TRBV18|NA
CASSPYGQGLASGNTIYF
TGTGCCAGCTCCCCTTATGGACAGGGCCTTGCTTCCGGAAACACCATATATTTT
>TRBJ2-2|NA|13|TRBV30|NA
CAWSNSPPGELFF
TGTGCCTGGAGTAACTCCCCCCCCGGGGAGCTGTTTTTT
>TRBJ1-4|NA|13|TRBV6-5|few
CASNTGLYEKLFF
TGTGCCAGCAATACGGGGTTATATGAAAAACTGTTTTTT